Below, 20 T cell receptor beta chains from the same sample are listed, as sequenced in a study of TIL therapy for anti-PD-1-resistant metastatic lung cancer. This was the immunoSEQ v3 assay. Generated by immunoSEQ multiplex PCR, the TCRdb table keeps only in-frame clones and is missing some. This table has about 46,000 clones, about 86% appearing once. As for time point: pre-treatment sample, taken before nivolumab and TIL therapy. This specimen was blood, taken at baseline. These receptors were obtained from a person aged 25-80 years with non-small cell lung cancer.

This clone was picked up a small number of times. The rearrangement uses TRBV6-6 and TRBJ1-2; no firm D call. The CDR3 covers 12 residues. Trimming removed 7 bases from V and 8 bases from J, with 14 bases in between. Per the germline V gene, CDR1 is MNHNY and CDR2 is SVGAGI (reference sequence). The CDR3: CASNVGPQGYTF. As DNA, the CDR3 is TGTGCCAGCAACGTGGGCCCTCAGGGCTACACCTTC.

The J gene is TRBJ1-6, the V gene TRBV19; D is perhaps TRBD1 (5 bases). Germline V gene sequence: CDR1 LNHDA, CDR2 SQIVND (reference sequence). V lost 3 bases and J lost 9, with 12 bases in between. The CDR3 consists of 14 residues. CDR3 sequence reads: CASSIGRGGSPLHF. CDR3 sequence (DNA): TGTGCCAGTAGTATCGGGCGCGGGGGTTCACCCCTCCACTTT.

The CDR3 DNA reads TGTGCCAGCAGCTTATCGTTGGTACCTACCTACGAGCAGTACTTC. This translates into CASSLSLVPTYEQYF. The rearrangement uses TRBV7-9 and TRBJ2-7; D call uncertain. Trimming took 2 bases from V and 2 from J, leaving 13 bases between them. Germline CDR1 is SEHNR and CDR2 is FQNEAQ (reference sequence). The CDR3 covers 15 residues.

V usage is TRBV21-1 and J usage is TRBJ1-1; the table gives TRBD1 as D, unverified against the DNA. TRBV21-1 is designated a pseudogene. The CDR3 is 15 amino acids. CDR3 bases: TGTGCCAGCAGCAAGGGACAACCCCTGAACACTGAAGCTTTCTTT. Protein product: CASSKGQPLNTEAFF.

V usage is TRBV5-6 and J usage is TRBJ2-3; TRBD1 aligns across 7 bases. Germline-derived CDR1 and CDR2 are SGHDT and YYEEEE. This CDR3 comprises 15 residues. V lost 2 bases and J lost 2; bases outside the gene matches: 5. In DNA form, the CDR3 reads TGTGCCAGCAGCTTACAGGGGACCCACACAGATACGCAGTATTTT. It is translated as CASSLQGTHTDTQYF.

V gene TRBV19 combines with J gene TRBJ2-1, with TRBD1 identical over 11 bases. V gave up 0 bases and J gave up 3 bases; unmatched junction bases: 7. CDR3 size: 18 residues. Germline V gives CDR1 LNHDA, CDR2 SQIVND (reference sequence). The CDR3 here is CASSIDGTGTGGYNEQFF. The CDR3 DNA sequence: TGTGCCAGTAGTATAGATGGGACCGGGACAGGGGGCTACAATGAGCAGTTCTTC.

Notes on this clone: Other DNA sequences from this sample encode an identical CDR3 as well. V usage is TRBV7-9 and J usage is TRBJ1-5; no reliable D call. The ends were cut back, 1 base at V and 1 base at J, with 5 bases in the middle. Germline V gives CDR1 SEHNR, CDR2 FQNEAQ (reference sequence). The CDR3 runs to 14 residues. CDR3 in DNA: TGTGCCAGCAGCTTAGGACAAAGCAATCAGCCCCAGCATTTT. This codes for CASSLGQSNQPQHF.

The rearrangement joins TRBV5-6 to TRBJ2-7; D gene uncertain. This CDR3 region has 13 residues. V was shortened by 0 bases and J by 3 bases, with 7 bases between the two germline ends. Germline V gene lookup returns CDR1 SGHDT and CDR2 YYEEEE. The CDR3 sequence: CASSLVAVYEQYF. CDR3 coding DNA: TGTGCCAGCAGCTTGGTTGCTGTCTACGAGCAGTACTTC. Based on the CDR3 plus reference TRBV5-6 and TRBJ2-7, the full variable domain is DAGVTQSPTHLIKTRGQQVTLRCSPKSGHDTVSWYQQALGQGPQFIFQYYEEEERQRGNFPDRFSGHQFPNYSSELNVNALLLGDSALYLCASSLVAVYEQYFGPGTRLTVT.

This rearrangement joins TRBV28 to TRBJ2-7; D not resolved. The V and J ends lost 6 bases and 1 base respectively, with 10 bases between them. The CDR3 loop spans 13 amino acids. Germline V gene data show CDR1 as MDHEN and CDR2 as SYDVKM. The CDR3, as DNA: TGTGCCAGCAGCCTTCAAGTTTCCTACGAGCAGTACTTC. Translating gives CASSLQVSYEQYF.

The DNA for the CDR3 is TGTGCCAGCAGCTTAGCGGGCCGCGGAAACACCGGGGAGCTGTTTTTT. The encoded protein is CASSLAGRGNTGELFF. The chain employs TRBV7-2 and TRBJ2-2; no definite D call. The CDR3 covers 16 residues. In germline, CDR1 is SGHTA, CDR2 FQGNSA. With 0 bases removed from V and 2 bases from J, the gap between germline ends came to 10 bases. The whole variable domain, remainder taken from reference TRBV7-2 and TRBJ2-2, is GAGVSQSPSNKVTEKGKDVELRCDPISGHTALYWYRQSLGQGLEFLIYFQGNSAPDKSGLPSDRFSAERTGGSVSTLTIQRTQQEDSAVYLCASSLAGRGNTGELFFGEGSRLTVL.

The CDR3 sequence is CASSFLGQVKSEAFF. Written as DNA, the CDR3 is TGTGCCAGCAGCTTCTTGGGACAGGTGAAGTCTGAAGCTTTCTTT. The genes are TRBV7-2 and TRBJ1-1; 8 bases map to TRBD1. The CDR3 runs to 15 residues. With V trimmed by 3 bases and J by 6 bases, 9 bases remained unmatched. Germline V gene sequence: CDR1 SGHTA, CDR2 FQGNSA.

CDR3: CASSSGTSGIQETQYF. CDR3 coding DNA: TGTGCCAGCAGTAGCGGGACTAGCGGGATCCAAGAGACCCAGTACTTC. The V call is TRBV2, the J call TRBJ2-5; 13 nucleotides agree with TRBD2. The CDR3 is 16 residues long. Trimming removed 5 bases from V and 1 base from J; junction bases left unmatched: 4. CDR1 SNHLY and CDR2 FYNNEI come from the germline V gene.

CDR3 sequence reads: CASSQDSGGLGEQYF. The CDR3 DNA follows: TGCGCCAGCAGCCAAGATTCCGGTGGGTTGGGGGAGCAGTACTTC. The rearrangement uses TRBV4-3 and TRBJ2-7; no firm D call. Germline CDR1 is LGHNA and CDR2 is YSLEER. Deletions cut 0 bases from V and 7 bases from J, with 16 bases between. The CDR3 contains 15 residues.

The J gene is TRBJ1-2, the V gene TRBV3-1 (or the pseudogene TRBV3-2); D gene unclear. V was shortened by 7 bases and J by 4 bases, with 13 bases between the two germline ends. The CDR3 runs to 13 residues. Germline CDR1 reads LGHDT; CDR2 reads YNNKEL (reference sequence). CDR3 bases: TGTGCCAGCACCCCCAGCAGGAGCTATGGCTACACCTTC. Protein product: CASTPSRSYGYTF.

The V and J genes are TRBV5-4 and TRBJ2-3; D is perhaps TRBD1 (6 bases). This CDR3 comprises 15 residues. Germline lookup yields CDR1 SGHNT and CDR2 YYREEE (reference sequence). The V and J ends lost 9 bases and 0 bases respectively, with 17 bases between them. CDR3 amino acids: CATDSGQSSTDTQYF. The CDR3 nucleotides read TGTGCCACCGATTCCGGACAGTCTAGCACAGATACGCAGTATTTT.

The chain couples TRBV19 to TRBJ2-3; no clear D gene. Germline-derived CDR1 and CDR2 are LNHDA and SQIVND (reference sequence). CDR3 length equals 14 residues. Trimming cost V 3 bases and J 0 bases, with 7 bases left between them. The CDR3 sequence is CASSIIVSTDTQYF. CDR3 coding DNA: TGTGCCAGTAGTATTATAGTTAGCACAGATACGCAGTATTTT.

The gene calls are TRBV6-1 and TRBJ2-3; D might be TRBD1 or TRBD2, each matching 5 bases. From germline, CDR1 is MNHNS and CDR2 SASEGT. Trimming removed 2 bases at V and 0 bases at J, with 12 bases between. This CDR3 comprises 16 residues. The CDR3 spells CASSESYGASTDTQYF. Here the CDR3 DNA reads TGTGCCAGCAGTGAAAGCTACGGGGCTAGCACAGATACGCAGTATTTT.

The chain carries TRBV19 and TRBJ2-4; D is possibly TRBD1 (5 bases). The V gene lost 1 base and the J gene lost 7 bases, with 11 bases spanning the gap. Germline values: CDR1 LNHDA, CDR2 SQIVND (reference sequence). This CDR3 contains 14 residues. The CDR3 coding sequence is TGTGCCAGTAGTATAGGGCAGGGCCGGAACATTCAGTACTTC. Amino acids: CASSIGQGRNIQYF.

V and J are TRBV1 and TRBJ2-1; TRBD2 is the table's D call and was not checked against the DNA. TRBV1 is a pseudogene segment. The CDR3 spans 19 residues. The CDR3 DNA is TGCACCAGCAGCCACCTCCTCAGGCTAGCGGGGGACTTTGACAATGAGCAGTTCTTC. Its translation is CTSSHLLRLAGDFDNEQFF.

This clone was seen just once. DNA of the CDR3: TGTGCCAGCAGCCTCGTCATGGGGGAGACCCAGTACTTC. Translation gives CASSLVMGETQYF. This rearrangement joins TRBV7-2 to TRBJ2-5, with unresolved D. The V gene's germline CDR1 is SGHTA and CDR2 FQGNSA. V lost 5 bases, J lost 5 bases, and 12 bases lay in between. The CDR3 length is 13 residues.